Listed here is a single T cell receptor (beta chain). Its target is not known. The data are from a study of OX40 agonist ivuxolimab in advanced cancers. The overall study: Three patients responded partially, comprising one with hepatocellular carcinoma and two with cutaneous melanoma.

Data came from immunoSEQ multiplex PCR; TCRdb stores just in-frame clones and leaves some out. The sample lists approximately 74,000 clones, approximately 85% occurring once. Whole-study findings and limits: Clones of CD4+ and CD8+ blood T cells grew by week 6 at doses of 0.1 to 3.0 mg/kg.

Germline CDR1 SGHRS, CDR2 YFSETQ. The length of the CDR3 is 14 residues. V lost 4 bases and J lost 4, with 13 bases in between. Sequences were derived from CD4+ or CD8+ T cells sorted from blood, sampled in a trial of the OX40 agonist ivuxolimab. The source is an adult with an advanced solid tumor such as melanoma, head and neck, liver or kidney cancer. This chain joins TRBV5-1 and TRBJ2-3, with D possibly matching TRBD1 (5 bases). In DNA, the CDR3 is TGCGCCAGCAGCGGGGTTAGCAGGGCAGATACGCAGTATTTT. Its protein product is CASSGVSRADTQYF.